The 22 T cell receptor beta chains presented below share a single source sample, sequenced in a study of T cell changes during pregnancy in multiple sclerosis. The protocol was immunoSEQ multiplex PCR, while the TCRdb copy is restricted to in-frame clones and leaves out a portion. The sample yields about 53,000 clones, about 93% seen once. The sequences come from CD4+ T cells from peripheral blood mononuclear cells, collected in the third trimester of pregnancy. Receptors were obtained from a female donor with multiple sclerosis, enrolled in a pregnancy study.

Details on this clone: Germline and junction disagree at one end, which may indicate a read error. This chain uses TRBV7-7 with TRBJ1-1; possible D gene TRBD1, 6 bases. The CDR3 contains 13 residues. In germline, CDR1 is SSHAT, CDR2 FNYEAQ (reference sequence). The CDR3 is CASSLATGTEAFF. The CDR3 region has the DNA TGTGCTAGCAGCTTAGCGACAGGCACTGAAGCTTTCTTT.

The gene calls are TRBV7-2 and TRBJ2-5; the match to TRBD2 covers 8 bases. The J segment lost 2 bases and the V segment lost 2 bases, leaving 4 bases of the junction unmatched. CDR3 length: 15 amino acids. Per the germline V gene, CDR1 is SGHTA and CDR2 is FQGNSA. The CDR3 protein is CASSLQSGGQETQYF. The CDR3 coding sequence is TGTGCCAGCAGCTTACAGAGCGGGGGACAAGAGACCCAGTACTTC.

The chain is built from TRBV5-5 and TRBJ1-2; TRBD1 matches 8 bases. Germline V gene data show CDR1 as SGHKS and CDR2 as YYEKEE (reference sequence). Germline trimming cut 5 bases from V and 8 bases from J; bases unmatched to any gene: 8. CDR3 length: 13 residues. Written as DNA, the CDR3 is TGTGCCAGCAGTGTGGGACAGGCCGTCGGCTACACCTTC. This gives the protein CASSVGQAVGYTF.

This sequence joins TRBV18 and TRBJ1-2; D uncertain. Germline loops: CDR1 KGHSH, CDR2 LQKENI. The CDR3 totals 13 residues. With 2 bases removed from V and 2 bases from J, the gap between germline ends came to 6 bases. The CDR3 reads CASSPKRNYGYTF. CDR3 nucleotide sequence: TGTGCCAGCTCACCAAAACGGAACTATGGCTACACCTTC. Using reference TRBV18 and TRBJ1-2 for the parts outside the CDR3, the full variable domain is NAGVMQNPRHLVRRRGQEARLRCSPMKGHSHVYWYRQLPEEGLKFMVYLQKENIIDESGMPKERFSAEFPKEGPSILRIQQVVRGDSAAYFCASSPKRNYGYTFGSGTRLTVV.

CDR3 DNA sequence: TGTGCCACCAGCATACCCAGTAGGCCTACAGGGGGGAGCCAGTACTTC. Translating gives CATSIPSRPTGGSQYF. V usage is TRBV15 and J usage is TRBJ2-5; 8 bases match TRBD1. Germline lookup yields CDR1 LNHNV and CDR2 YYDKDF (reference sequence). The V segment lost 4 bases and the J segment 10 bases; nucleotides outside the gene matches: 17. This CDR3 is 16 amino acids long.

The chain couples TRBV5-1 to TRBJ2-5; possible D gene TRBD1, 5 bases. Trimming took off 4 bases at V and 5 bases at J, with 12 bases between the two ends. This CDR3 has 13 residues. Germline V gives CDR1 SGHRS, CDR2 YFSETQ. CDR3 region: CASSPGSGETQYF. The DNA for the CDR3 is TGCGCCAGCAGCCCAGGATCAGGGGAGACCCAGTACTTC. Drawing the rest from reference TRBV5-1 and TRBJ2-5, the complete variable domain is KAGVTQTPRYLIKTRGQQVTLSCSPISGHRSVSWYQQTPGQGLQFLFEYFSETQRNKGNFPGRFSGRQFSNSRSEMNVSTLELGDSALYLCASSPGSGETQYFGPGTRLLVL.

The chain combines TRBV7-2 with TRBJ2-3; 9 nucleotides match TRBD2. In germline, CDR1 is SGHTA, CDR2 FQGNSA. The CDR3 length is 15 residues. V was pared by 4 bases and J by 0 bases, with 2 bases of the junction left unmatched. This CDR3 is CASSYSGGSTDTQYF. The CDR3 DNA reads TGTGCCAGCAGCTATAGCGGGGGCAGCACAGATACGCAGTATTTT.

This clone was seen only once. The CDR3 coding sequence is TGTGCCAGCAGCTTTCAGGGGGCATATACGCAGTATTTT. It is translated as CASSFQGAYTQYF. The V gene is TRBV11-3, the J gene TRBJ2-3; TRBD1 aligns across 8 bases. This CDR3 spans 13 amino acids. The V segment lost 3 bases and the J segment 7 bases; nucleotides outside the gene matches: 3. CDR1 SGHNT and CDR2 YENEEA come from the germline V gene.

Comments on this clone: Germline is not matched at one junction end, which may reflect a read error. The sample has other DNA sequences that encode this CDR3 too. V usage is TRBV29-1 and J usage is TRBJ1-2; D may be TRBD1 (5 bases). CDR1 and CDR2 from the germline V gene are SQVTM and ANQGSEA. This CDR3 spans 11 amino acids. CDR3 region: CSVRGGDGYTF. The CDR3 bases are TGCAGCGTTAGAGGAGGGGATGGCTATACCTTC.

This chain links TRBV10-1 with TRBJ2-3; TRBD1 agrees at 8 bases. The CDR3 is 13 residues long. V shed 9 bases, J shed 4 bases, and the junction held 6 bases outside the gene matches. Germline CDR1 WNHNN, CDR2 SYGVQD (reference sequence). The CDR3 protein is CARTGQGADTQYF. DNA for the CDR3: TGCGCCAGGACTGGACAGGGAGCAGATACGCAGTATTTT.

This chain uses TRBV10-3 with TRBJ2-7, with 10 bases aligning to TRBD1. Germline assignment: CDR1 ENHRY and CDR2 SYGVKD. V was pared by 5 bases and J by 3 bases, with 4 bases of the junction left unmatched. The CDR3 loop spans 14 amino acids. The CDR3 is CAISSGQGGYEQYF. DNA for the CDR3: TGTGCCATCAGTAGTGGACAGGGGGGCTACGAGCAGTACTTC.

The CDR3 region has the DNA TGTGCCAGCAGGGCTCTTCTCACAGATACGCAGTATTTT. Amino acid sequence: CASRALLTDTQYF. This chain connects TRBV6-1 to TRBJ2-3, with no clear D. Trimming shortened V by 6 bases and J by 2 bases, and 9 bases separated the two germline ends. This CDR3 has 13 residues. CDR1 is MNHNS, CDR2 SASEGT, per germline.

This clone has a single count. This chain links TRBV9 with TRBJ2-2; 7 bases align to TRBD1. This CDR3 has 16 residues. Unmatched junction bases numbered 7, after V lost 1 base and J lost 4 bases. The germline CDR1 and CDR2 sequences are SGDLS and YYNGEE. As DNA, the CDR3 is TGTGCCAGCAGCGTATCGACAGGGATCACCACCGGGGAGCTGTTTTTT. Residues: CASSVSTGITTGELFF.

This chain links TRBV6-1 with TRBJ2-3; D is ambiguous. Germline CDR1 reads MNHNS; CDR2 reads SASEGT. V dropped 3 bases and J dropped 0 bases, with 7 bases sitting between them. CDR3 length: 14 amino acids. This CDR3 reads CASSEGYSTDTQYF. Written as DNA, the CDR3 is TGTGCCAGCAGTGAGGGCTATAGCACAGATACGCAGTATTTT.

The gene calls are TRBV13 and TRBJ1-1, with 11 bases matching TRBD1. The germline V gene encodes CDR1 PRHDT and CDR2 FYEKMQ (reference sequence). This CDR3 region has 17 residues. After removal of 5 bases from V and 5 bases from J, the junction contained 13 bases not matched to a gene. The CDR3 protein is CASSLWTGGADGTEAFF. CDR3 DNA: TGTGCCAGCAGCCTATGGACAGGGGGCGCGGATGGTACTGAAGCTTTCTTT.

This clone was counted a single time. The CDR3 DNA reads TGTGCCAGCAGTGAAGAGGTTGGGGCAGGACATGGCTACACCTTC. It codes for CASSEEVGAGHGYTF. The genes are TRBV6-1 and TRBJ1-2, with D possibly matching TRBD1 (5 bases). CDR1 and CDR2 from the germline V gene are MNHNS and SASEGT. The V and J ends lost 1 base and 6 bases respectively, with 15 bases between them. The CDR3 covers 15 residues.

The genes are TRBV5-1 and TRBJ1-1, with D unresolved. Germline V gene sequence: CDR1 SGHRS, CDR2 YFSETQ. V was pared by 0 bases and J by 11 bases, with 14 bases between. CDR3 length: 13 residues. CDR3 residues: CASSLAEIEDAFF. The CDR3 DNA follows: TGCGCCAGCAGCTTGGCCGAAATAGAGGATGCTTTCTTT.

The chain carries TRBV25-1 and TRBJ1-3; D ambiguous. CDR3 size: 15 residues. CDR1 is MGHDK and CDR2 is SYGVNS in the germline V gene. Trimming took off 2 bases at V and 0 bases at J, with 8 bases between the two ends. This chain's CDR3 is CASSETRVSGNTIYF. The CDR3 DNA reads TGTGCCAGCAGTGAAACGAGGGTCTCTGGAAACACCATATATTTT.

The rearrangement joins TRBV7-8 to TRBJ2-3, with 11 bases identical to TRBD2. Trimming at V came to 0 bases and at J to 2 bases, leaving 7 bases not matched to a gene. The germline V gene encodes CDR1 SGHVS and CDR2 FQNEAQ. This CDR3 spans 18 amino acids. For the CDR3, the DNA is TGTGCCAGCAGCTTAGCGCTAGCGGGGGGCCTGAACACAGATACGCAGTATTTT. This sequence encodes CASSLALAGGLNTDTQYF.

This clone was counted a single time. The chain recombines TRBV5-4 with TRBJ2-6; D is perhaps TRBD2 (5 bases). Trimming removed 4 bases from V and 0 bases from J, with 11 bases in between. CDR1 is SGHNT, CDR2 YYREEE, per germline (reference sequence). CDR3 length: 16 amino acids. CDR3 DNA: TGTGCCAGCAGCACCATAGGGAGCTCTGGGGCCAACGTCCTGACTTTC. Amino acid sequence: CASSTIGSSGANVLTF.

The chain has TRBV4-1 and TRBJ1-6, with D tentatively TRBD1 (5 bases). Germline CDR1 MGHRA, CDR2 YSYEKL. Trimming shortened V by 1 base and J by 7 bases, and 17 bases separated the two germline ends. The CDR3 runs 17 residues. The CDR3 DNA reads TGCGCCAGCAGCCAAGTTGACCTGGGACTCACAAATTCACCCCTCCACTTT. Translating gives CASSQVDLGLTNSPLHF.

The rearrangement links TRBV6-4 to TRBJ1-1; D is uncertain. CDR3 size: 14 residues. V was cut by 7 bases and J by 2 bases, with 14 bases left in between. Germline CDR1 MRHNA, CDR2 SNTAGT. The CDR3 loop reads CASTPNPGNTEAFF. The CDR3 coding sequence is TGTGCCAGCACGCCAAATCCGGGAAACACTGAAGCTTTCTTT.